This T cell receptor (beta chain) was captured by sequencing in a study of cytomegalovirus exposure and HLA in healthy donors. Study-level background: A previous analysis identified approximately 120 million unique TCR beta sequences derived from roughly 180 million T cells.

Study-wide points: A few CMV-associated chains were confirmed in vitro to be specific for CMV antigens. Certain sequence variants were highly shared and formed a cluster, and this cluster was likely a sequencing artifact.

Germline V gene data show CDR1 as GTSNPN and CDR2 as SVGIG (reference sequence). J gave up 5 bases and V 4 bases, and 6 bases lay outside the gene matches. This CDR3 is 13 amino acids long. The PCR employed 60 Vbeta primers together with 13 Jbeta primers. Produced via immunoSEQ multiplex PCR; TCRdb's table is partial and in-frame only. The table for this sample gives 77,000 or so clones. About this clone: Antigen: not known.

The sequence was collected from a man aged 30 to 39 in good health and CMV-seronegative. Sequenced: PBMCs. The chain is built from TRBV30 and TRBJ2-3; TRBD2 aligns across 7 bases. The CDR3 is CAWTRREKDTQYF. The CDR3 DNA is TGTGCCTGGACGAGGCGGGAGAAAGATACGCAGTATTTT. Variable domain in full (rest from reference TRBV30 and TRBJ2-3): SQTIHQWPATLVQPVGSPLSLECTVEGTSNPNLYWYRQAAGRGLQLLFYSVGIGQISSEVPQNLSASRPQDRQFILSSKKLLLSDSGFYLCAWTRREKDTQYFGPGTRLTVL.